This passage covers 31 T cell receptor beta chains from one sample sequenced in a study of T cells after yellow fever vaccination. From the 5' RACE reads, TCRdb called clonotypes with MiXCR, one entry per CDR3 protein. The table shows 150,000 to 200,000 distinct CDR3 sequences, with around 10% occurring only once. Sequencing was performed on CD8+ T cells sorted from PBMCs, taken 15 days after the yellow fever booster vaccination. The receptors stem from a man aged 18 to 30 who received the YFV17D yellow fever vaccine.

This clonotype has only a few counts. The V and J genes are TRBV20-1 and TRBJ1-2; TRBD1 might be the D (5 bases). The germline V gene encodes CDR1 DFQATT and CDR2 SNEGSKA (reference sequence). The CDR3 covers 12 residues. CDR3 DNA sequence: TGCACCCCCCTGGGGGCTAACTATGGCTACACCTTC. Protein product: CTPLGANYGYTF.

The chain recombines TRBV6-2 or TRBV6-3 with TRBJ2-2; D perhaps matches TRBD1 (6 bases). This CDR3 comprises 17 residues. The ends were cut back, 3 bases at V and 2 bases at J, with 16 bases in the middle. CDR1 and CDR2 (germline): MNHEY, SVGEGT. CDR3 sequence reads: CASSYLVHRANTGELFF. The CDR3 DNA sequence: TGTGCCAGCAGTTATTTGGTACACAGGGCCAACACCGGGGAGCTGTTTTTT.

This clonotype showed up just a few times. V usage is TRBV5-1 and J usage is TRBJ1-1, with 9 bases fitting TRBD1. J lost 5 bases, V lost 3 bases, and 5 bases had no gene match. CDR3 length: 14 residues. Germline CDR1 SGHRS, CDR2 YFSETQ. For the CDR3, the DNA is TGCGCCAGCAGCTGGGGACAGGGCTTGACTGAAGCTTTCTTT. Protein sequence: CASSWGQGLTEAFF.

This clonotype was seen at least ten times. J is TRBJ1-1 and V is TRBV5-1; D gene ambiguous. This CDR3 spans 14 amino acids. Germline V gene lookup returns CDR1 SGHRS and CDR2 YFSETQ. Trimming took 5 bases from V and 0 from J, leaving 11 bases between them. The DNA of the CDR3 is TGCGCCAGCAGTTGGACGGGCATGAACACTGAAGCTTTCTTT. Protein sequence: CASSWTGMNTEAFF.

This clonotype was recorded many times. This chain joins TRBV6-4 and TRBJ2-2; 10 bases are a match to TRBD2. The J segment lost 6 bases and the V segment lost 6 bases, leaving 4 bases of the junction unmatched. Germline V gene data show CDR1 as MRHNA and CDR2 as SNTAGT. The CDR3 length is 14 residues. CDR3 sequence reads: CASSTSGAAGELFF. CDR3 DNA sequence: TGTGCCAGCAGCACTAGCGGGGCCGCCGGGGAGCTGTTTTTT.

This clonotype turned up a few times. The chain joins TRBV4-1 to TRBJ2-2; no reliable D call. The CDR3 is made up of 16 amino acids. Germline values: CDR1 MGHRA, CDR2 YSYEKL. The V and J ends lost 0 bases and 8 bases respectively, with 16 bases between them. CDR3 nucleotide sequence: TGCGCCAGCAGCCAAGAAGGGAATGCAATGACGGGGGAGCTGTTTTTT. It specifies CASSQEGNAMTGELFF.

At least ten counts were recorded for this clonotype. The chain has TRBV7-9 and TRBJ2-1; D is perhaps TRBD1 or TRBD2 (5 bases each). CDR1 is SEHNR and CDR2 is FQNEAQ in the germline V gene (reference sequence). Trimming stripped 4 bases from V and 4 bases from J, with 11 bases between. The CDR3 consists of 14 residues. The CDR3 is CASSSVGTYNEQFF. The DNA for the CDR3 is TGTGCCAGCAGCTCAGTCGGGACGTACAATGAGCAGTTCTTC.

V and J are TRBV7-2 and TRBJ2-6; 9 positions match TRBD2. V lost 2 bases and J lost 1; bases outside the gene matches: 21. Looked up from germline, CDR1 is SGHTA and CDR2 is FQGNSA. The length of the CDR3 is 23 residues. In DNA, the CDR3 is TGTGCCAGCAGCTTATGGGCCCCTCGGCTAGCGGGGCTAGGCCGATCTGGGGCCAACGTCCTGACTTTC. The encoded protein is CASSLWAPRLAGLGRSGANVLTF.

The gene calls are TRBV27 and TRBJ2-7; 9 bases line up with TRBD1. The CDR3 has 15 amino acids. The germline CDR1 and CDR2 sequences are MNHEY and SMNVEV (reference sequence). The V segment lost 6 bases and the J segment 0 bases; nucleotides outside the gene matches: 6. The CDR3 region is CASRGGQGASYEQYF. The DNA for the CDR3 is TGTGCCAGCAGGGGGGGACAGGGAGCCTCCTACGAGCAGTACTTC.

V usage is TRBV12-3 or TRBV12-4 and J usage is TRBJ2-7, with D hard to call. Trimming stripped 6 bases from V and 6 bases from J, with 15 bases between. This CDR3 comprises 13 residues. CDR3 DNA: TGTGCCAGCAGCCCTACTCATTTTGGCGAGCAGTACGTC. This codes for CASSPTHFGEQYV.

V gene TRBV21-1 combines with J gene TRBJ2-5; the listed D gene, TRBD1, was not tested against the DNA. TRBV21-1 constitutes a pseudogene. The CDR3 covers 14 residues. CDR3 protein: CASSKGPGGETQYF. The CDR3 region has the DNA TGTGCCAGCAGCAAAGGTCCAGGGGGGGAGACCCAGTACTTC.

The table lists this clonotype with a few counts. V usage is TRBV27 and J usage is TRBJ2-7; D possibly corresponds to TRBD1 (5 bases). The CDR3 runs to 13 residues. V shed 5 bases and J shed 5 bases, with 13 bases lying between them. From germline, CDR1 is MNHEY and CDR2 SMNVEV (reference sequence). The CDR3 DNA reads as TGTGCCAGCAGTAGCAGGGTATTCGACGAGCAGTACTTC. It is translated as CASSSRVFDEQYF.

This clonotype was seen a few times. This rearrangement joins TRBV4-1 to TRBJ2-7, with a weak D call TRBD1 (5 bases). Germline V CDR1 and CDR2: MGHRA, YSYEKL. Trimming pared 1 base from V and 1 base from J, leaving 14 bases between. The CDR3 runs 16 residues. This chain's CDR3 is CASSQVPSDNSYEQYF. The CDR3 DNA reads TGCGCCAGCAGCCAAGTCCCATCGGACAATTCCTACGAGCAGTACTTC.

This clonotype was observed many times. The genes are TRBV20-1 and TRBJ2-3; D uncertain. Germline V gene data show CDR1 as DFQATT and CDR2 as SNEGSKA (reference sequence). The CDR3 covers 12 residues. The CDR3 coding sequence is TGCAGCTCCTGTCCCGCCACAGATACGCAGTATTTT. Translating it yields CSSCPATDTQYF.

The chain links TRBV15 to TRBJ1-2, with D perhaps matching TRBD1 (6 bases). Trimming pared 4 bases from V and 8 bases from J, leaving 11 bases between. Germline V gene lookup returns CDR1 LNHNV and CDR2 YYDKDF (reference sequence). The CDR3 spans 12 residues. CDR3 bases: TGTGCCACCAGCACTACAGGGATCGGCTACACCTTC. This gives the protein CATSTTGIGYTF.

The chain combines TRBV12-3 or TRBV12-4 with TRBJ2-7; D is ambiguous. The CDR3 runs to 12 residues. Trimming removed 6 bases from V and 7 bases from J, with 13 bases in between. CDR3 sequence (DNA): TGTGCCAGCAGCCCGGCCAGCCGGGAGCAGTACTTC. Translated, it gives CASSPASREQYF.

This clonotype was found many times. This chain uses TRBV7-8 with TRBJ2-5; 7 nucleotides line up with TRBD1. This CDR3 has 14 residues. Germline loops: CDR1 SGHVS, CDR2 FQNEAQ. The V and J ends lost 5 bases and 5 bases, in that order; junction bases with no gene match: 8. Here the CDR3 reads CASSPRGLGETQYF. CDR3 DNA: TGTGCCAGCAGCCCAAGGGGGCTCGGGGAGACCCAGTACTTC. The variable domain in full, completed from reference TRBV7-8 and TRBJ2-5, reads GAGVSQSPRYKVAKRGQDVALRCDPISGHVSLFWYQQALGQGPEFLTYFQNEAQLDKSGLPSDRFFAERPEGSVSTLKIQRTQQEDSAVYLCASSPRGLGETQYFGPGTRLLVL.

This clonotype occurred many times. This chain joins TRBV29-1 and TRBJ2-4; D is unclear. The V gene's germline CDR1 is SQVTM and CDR2 ANQGSEA. CDR3 length: 13 amino acids. V lost 4 bases and J lost 2, with 9 bases in between. The CDR3 reads CSVVATTKNIQYF. Here the CDR3 DNA reads TGCAGCGTTGTAGCCACGACCAAAAACATTCAGTACTTC.

This clonotype turned up a few times. This rearrangement joins TRBV5-6 to TRBJ2-1, with 9 bases lining up with TRBD1. The CDR3 contains 17 residues. After removal of 0 bases from V and 8 bases from J, the junction contained 12 bases not matched to a gene. Germline CDR1 SGHDT, CDR2 YYEEEE. The CDR3 here is CASSLGLVRQGGYEQFF. The CDR3 DNA reads as TGTGCCAGCAGCTTGGGGCTTGTGAGACAGGGGGGTTATGAGCAGTTCTTC.

The V and J genes are TRBV30 and TRBJ2-1; TRBD1 is a possible D gene (6 bases). V was shortened by 2 bases and J by 4 bases, with 9 bases between the two germline ends. The CDR3 is 13 residues long. Germline CDR1 reads GTSNPN; CDR2 reads SVGIG (reference sequence). This CDR3 reads CAWSPGQYNEQFF. CDR3 coding DNA: TGTGCCTGGAGTCCCGGACAGTACAATGAGCAGTTCTTC. Drawing the rest from reference TRBV30 and TRBJ2-1, the complete variable domain is SQTIHQWPATLVQPVGSPLSLECTVEGTSNPNLYWYRQAAGRGLQLLFYSVGIGQISSEVPQNLSASRPQDRQFILSSKKLLLSDSGFYLCAWSPGQYNEQFFGPGTRLTVL.

This clonotype was counted between two and nine times. This chain connects TRBV5-6 to TRBJ1-1; weak D call: TRBD1 (6 bases). The ends were cut back, 2 bases at V and 1 base at J, with 9 bases in the middle. The CDR3 is 14 amino acids. Germline CDR1 is SGHDT and CDR2 is YYEEEE. Here the CDR3 DNA reads TGTGCCAGCAGCTTTGGGACAACGAACACTGAAGCTTTCTTT. This translates into CASSFGTTNTEAFF.

The chain's CDR3 is CASSEVAGAKYEQYF. The CDR3 DNA follows: TGTGCCAGCAGTGAGGTTGCAGGGGCGAAATACGAGCAGTACTTC. The chain is built from TRBV2 and TRBJ2-7, with TRBD1 as a possible D gene (6 bases). V was pared by 3 bases and J by 4 bases, with 16 bases between. The V gene's germline CDR1 is SNHLY and CDR2 FYNNEI. The CDR3 covers 15 residues.

Many counts were recorded for this clonotype. The genes are TRBV7-6 and TRBJ1-4; D gene uncertain. V shed 1 base and J shed 2 bases, with 8 bases lying between them. Germline CDR1 and CDR2: SGHVS and FNYEAQ. The CDR3 runs 15 residues. CDR3 in amino acids: CASSLEPSTNEKLFF. The CDR3 region has the DNA TGTGCCAGCAGCTTAGAACCCTCCACTAATGAAAAACTGTTTTTT.

This clonotype showed up many times. The rearrangement links TRBV6-2 or TRBV6-3 to TRBJ1-6; unclear D gene. Germline CDR1 reads MNHEY; CDR2 reads SVGEGT. The V gene lost 4 bases and the J gene lost 9 bases, with 13 bases spanning the gap. The CDR3 loop spans 14 amino acids. This chain's CDR3 is CASSWSPESSPLHF. CDR3 sequence (DNA): TGTGCCAGCAGTTGGAGCCCCGAATCTTCACCCCTCCACTTT.

V gene TRBV11-3 combines with J gene TRBJ2-2; D is uncertain. V shed 5 bases and J shed 7 bases, with 8 bases lying between them. The germline V gene has CDR1 SGHNT and CDR2 YENEEA. This CDR3 comprises 12 residues. CDR3 in amino acids: CASSPTGGELFF. DNA of the CDR3: TGTGCCAGCAGCCCCACCGGCGGGGAGCTGTTTTTT.

V gene TRBV27 combines with J gene TRBJ2-7; either TRBD1 or TRBD2 may fit D (5 bases each). Germline loops: CDR1 MNHEY, CDR2 SMNVEV (reference sequence). Trimming cost V 4 bases and J 2 bases, with 12 bases left between them. The CDR3 totals 14 residues. CDR3 loop: CASSWGKGTYEQYF. The CDR3 DNA follows: TGTGCCAGCAGTTGGGGGAAAGGAACCTACGAGCAGTACTTC.

This chain's CDR3 is CASSQPGRPNYGYTF. The CDR3 DNA is TGCGCCAGCAGCCAACCTGGACGGCCTAACTATGGCTACACCTTC. The chain links TRBV4-1 to TRBJ1-2, with D hard to call. CDR1 and CDR2 from the germline V gene are MGHRA and YSYEKL. CDR3 size: 15 residues. V was trimmed by 2 bases and J by 0 bases, leaving 10 bases between them.

The chain couples TRBV12-3 or TRBV12-4 to TRBJ2-6, with 10 bases identical to TRBD1. V dropped 6 bases and J dropped 0; count of bases not matched to a gene: 5. CDR3 size: 17 residues. The DNA of the CDR3 is TGTGCCAGCAGGCCGGGACAGGGGCCCTCTGGGGCCAACGTCCTGACTTTC. Its protein product is CASRPGQGPSGANVLTF.

V is TRBV4-2 and J is TRBJ1-2; D is unclear. The germline V gene has CDR1 LGHNA and CDR2 YNFKEQ. The CDR3 has 11 amino acids. Trimming took off 1 base at V and 12 bases at J, with 9 bases between the two ends. The CDR3 is CASSQGTLNTF. DNA of the CDR3: TGTGCCAGCAGCCAAGGAACGTTGAACACCTTC.

The chain carries TRBV20-1 and TRBJ1-5; D is ambiguous. This CDR3 is 11 amino acids long. V lost 3 bases, J lost 4 bases, and 4 bases lay in between. Germline loops: CDR1 DFQATT, CDR2 SNEGSKA (reference sequence). CDR3 nucleotides: TGCAGTGCTAGTCATAATCAGCCCCAGCATTTT. It yields the protein CSASHNQPQHF.

V gene TRBV27 combines with J gene TRBJ2-1, with 8 bases matching TRBD2. Losses at the gene ends were 3 bases for V and 7 bases for J; bases not matched to a gene: 5. CDR3 length: 14 amino acids. Germline lookup yields CDR1 MNHEY and CDR2 SMNVEV (reference sequence). The CDR3 sequence is CASSFGGAGNEQFF. CDR3 DNA sequence: TGTGCCAGCAGTTTCGGGGGGGCGGGGAATGAGCAGTTCTTC.